This entry lists 8 T cell receptor beta chains sequenced from one sample in a study of a mutant IDH1 vaccine in newly diagnosed glioma (dated by TCRdb to 2020 to 2023). Their specific antigens are unknown. The library was made by the immunoSEQ multiplex PCR assay. TCRdb obtained this table from immuneACCESS and retained in-frame rearrangements with V and J assigned. These tables miss some clones; where compared with another copy, unresolved V genes account for less than half of the shortfall, and the remainder is unexplained. For this sample the table gives approximately 33,000 clones, of which over 70% were detected only once. The ten biggest clones cover over 7.5% of the sample. Interpreted using the paper, the time point label stands for: week 47, end of study. Each vaccine dose, consisting of 300 ug of a 20-mer mutant IDH1 peptide in Montanide, was administered subcutaneously with topical imiquimod.

Here the sequenced sample was PBMCs, taken from a glioma patient whose treatment included an IDH1 peptide vaccine. Receptors were obtained from a middle-aged man with glioma.

Only a few counts were recorded for this clone. The rearrangement joins TRBV7-9 to TRBJ1-4, with unresolved D. V was shortened by 8 bases and J by 4 bases, with 11 bases between the two germline ends. This CDR3 has 13 amino acids. Germline loops: CDR1 SEHNR, CDR2 FQNEAQ (reference sequence). CDR3 nucleotides: TGTGCCAGCTCGCAGAGCGGTAATGAAAAACTGTTTTTT. Protein sequence: CASSQSGNEKLFF.

The rearrangement links TRBV2 to TRBJ2-5, with a possible D match to TRBD1 (6 bases). Looked up from germline, CDR1 is SNHLY and CDR2 is FYNNEI. The V end lost 8 bases, the J end lost 2 bases, and 12 bases lay between the germline ends. The CDR3 contains 13 residues. The CDR3 DNA follows: TGTGCCAGCGGACAGCCTAGGCAAGAGACCCAGTACTTC. It yields the protein CASGQPRQETQYF.

The gene calls are TRBV4-3 and TRBJ2-2; the D is unclear. The CDR3 spans 14 residues. V shed 3 bases and J shed 3 bases, with 8 bases lying between them. The germline V gene has CDR1 LGHNA and CDR2 YSLEER. This CDR3 is CASSHSQDTGELFF. The CDR3 coding sequence is TGCGCCAGCAGCCATTCGCAGGACACCGGGGAGCTGTTTTTT.

The count of this clone is one. The chain has TRBV28 and TRBJ2-3; the D gene is possibly TRBD2 (6 bases). The germline CDR1 and CDR2 sequences are MDHEN and SYDVKM. The CDR3 consists of 15 residues. V was shortened by 4 bases and J by 2 bases, with 13 bases between the two germline ends. The CDR3 loop reads CASSSTGDPTDTQYF. CDR3 coding DNA: TGTGCCAGCAGTTCAACGGGAGACCCCACAGATACGCAGTATTTT.

This sequence joins TRBV11-2 and TRBJ2-1, with 9 bases aligning to TRBD2. Germline CDR1 and CDR2: SGHAT and FQNNGV. This CDR3 region has 15 residues. V gave up 1 base and J gave up 7 bases; unmatched junction bases: 5. As DNA, the CDR3 is TGTGCCAGCAGCTTAGTGCGGGAGGGCCGGAATGAGCAGTTCTTC. Encoded protein: CASSLVREGRNEQFF.

V and J are TRBV5-1 and TRBJ1-4, with D possibly being TRBD1 (5 bases). This CDR3 has 15 residues. The germline CDR1 and CDR2 sequences are SGHRS and YFSETQ. Trimming took off 5 bases at V and 1 base at J, with 12 bases between the two ends. The CDR3 sequence: CASRSGGGTNEKLFF. Here the CDR3 DNA reads TGCGCCAGCAGATCCGGGGGAGGAACTAATGAAAAACTGTTTTTT.

This clone was seen just once. The chain is built from TRBV27 and TRBJ2-1; D is possibly TRBD1 or TRBD2 (7 bases each). The CDR3 is 15 amino acids. Looked up from germline, CDR1 is MNHEY and CDR2 is SMNVEV (reference sequence). V was cut by 4 bases and J by 9 bases, with 19 bases left in between. This CDR3 is CASSSAGQRYGEQFF. The CDR3 coding sequence is TGTGCCAGCAGTTCAGCGGGACAGAGGTACGGTGAGCAGTTCTTC.

The chain combines TRBV30 with TRBJ2-7, with D unclear. The CDR3 spans 12 residues. Germline loops: CDR1 GTSNPN, CDR2 SVGIG (reference sequence). The V end lost 1 base, the J end lost 8 bases, and 12 bases lay between the germline ends. CDR3 sequence reads: CAWSATSTQQYV. CDR3 nucleotide sequence: TGTGCCTGGAGTGCGACTTCCACCCAGCAGTACGTC.